Below, 30 T cell receptor beta chains from the same sample are listed, as sequenced in a study of response to subunit inactivated influenza vaccine. TCRdb ran MiXCR on the RT-PCR reads and lists one entry per CDR3 protein. In the table there are approximately 680,000 distinct CDR3 sequences, roughly 14% of which are singletons. The sample here was PBMCs from blood, taken approximately 13 days after vaccination. Source of these receptors: a man aged 50 to 60 who received an inactivated influenza vaccine.

This clonotype was recorded a few times. This chain joins TRBV5-4 and TRBJ2-3, with 9 bases identical to TRBD1. CDR1 is SGHNT and CDR2 is YYREEE in the germline V gene (reference sequence). V trimming: 3 bases; J trimming: 4 bases; junction bases outside the gene matches: 9. The CDR3 is 16 amino acids. DNA for the CDR3: TGTGCCAGCAGCTCACGGACAGGGGAAGGTTCAGATACGCAGTATTTT. Protein product: CASSSRTGEGSDTQYF.

This clonotype was seen a handful of times. V and J are TRBV7-9 and TRBJ2-1; 8 bases are a match to TRBD2. The CDR3 has 15 residues. V was pared by 5 bases and J by 8 bases, with 11 bases of the junction left unmatched. CDR1 SEHNR and CDR2 FQNEAQ come from the germline V gene (reference sequence). The CDR3 DNA follows: TGTGCCAGCAGCCCCGGGGGACTAGGAGGCTATGAGCAGTTCTTC. This codes for CASSPGGLGGYEQFF. The full variable domain, completed using reference TRBV7-9 and TRBJ2-1, is DTGVSQNPRHKITKRGQNVTFRCDPISEHNRLYWYRQTLGQGPEFLTYFQNEAQLEKSRLLSDRFSAERPKGSFSTLEIQRTEQGDSAMYLCASSPGGLGGYEQFFGPGTRLTVL.

Many counts were recorded for this clonotype. This sequence joins TRBV30 and TRBJ2-1; 7 bases fit TRBD2. V lost 4 bases, J lost 7 bases, and 4 bases stayed unmatched. Germline lookup yields CDR1 GTSNPN and CDR2 SVGIG (reference sequence). The CDR3 runs 12 residues. The CDR3: CAWKGRENEQFF. The CDR3 DNA reads as TGTGCCTGGAAAGGGAGGGAGAATGAGCAGTTCTTC.

This clonotype appeared a few times. This chain uses TRBV7-9 with TRBJ2-5, with D possibly TRBD1 on 6 matching bases. Per the germline V gene, CDR1 is SEHNR and CDR2 is FQNEAQ (reference sequence). The CDR3 runs 15 residues. Trimming left V 5 bases short and J 2 bases short, with 15 bases between. CDR3 sequence (DNA): TGTGCCAGCAGCCTAAGCTGGACAGATCAAGAGACCCAGTACTTC. Translated: CASSLSWTDQETQYF.

This sequence joins TRBV10-3 and TRBJ2-3, with TRBD2 matching 10 bases. Germline-derived CDR1 and CDR2 are ENHRY and SYGVKD. The junction had 4 bases not matched to a gene; V was cut back by 9 bases and J by 1 base. The CDR3 loop spans 14 amino acids. In DNA form, the CDR3 reads TGTGCCATACGCCTAGCGGGAGGCACAGATACGCAGTATTTT. Amino acid sequence: CAIRLAGGTDTQYF.

This clonotype was observed a handful of times. The genes are TRBV5-1 and TRBJ2-1; TRBD2 matches 10 bases. With V trimmed by 7 bases and J by 2 bases, 6 bases remained unmatched. The V gene's germline CDR1 is SGHRS and CDR2 YFSETQ. The CDR3 runs 15 residues. The CDR3 spells CASGGLANTYNEQFF. The CDR3 DNA follows: TGCGCCAGCGGGGGACTAGCGAATACCTACAATGAGCAGTTCTTC.

In its sample, this clonotype was seen many times. The V call is TRBV12-3 or TRBV12-4, the J call TRBJ1-1; D possibly corresponds to TRBD1 (5 bases). Trimming left V 3 bases short and J 4 bases short, with 9 bases between. This CDR3 has 13 amino acids. The CDR3 sequence: CASSFQGRTEAFF. The DNA for the CDR3 is TGTGCCAGCAGTTTTCAGGGTCGCACTGAAGCTTTCTTT.

The chain combines TRBV6-6 with TRBJ2-7; D gene ambiguous. With 4 bases removed from V and 1 base from J, the gap between germline ends came to 8 bases. Germline V CDR1 and CDR2: MNHNY, SVGAGI (reference sequence). The CDR3 is made up of 13 amino acids. The CDR3 DNA reads as TGTGCCAGCAGTTCGGACGCATCCTACGAGCAGTACTTC. Protein sequence: CASSSDASYEQYF.

This clonotype was picked up a small number of times. The CDR3 DNA sequence: TGTGCCAGCAGTTCGGGACTAGCCCGGGAGACCCAGTACTTC. This sequence encodes CASSSGLARETQYF. The rearrangement uses TRBV12-3 or TRBV12-4 and TRBJ2-5, with 9 bases matching TRBD2. The V segment lost 4 bases and the J segment 5 bases; nucleotides outside the gene matches: 5. The CDR3 spans 14 residues.

This clonotype showed up just a few times. The chain employs TRBV10-3 and TRBJ2-1; TRBD1 aligns across 8 bases. The V gene's germline CDR1 is ENHRY and CDR2 SYGVKD. V trimming: 5 bases; J trimming: 8 bases; junction bases outside the gene matches: 8. The CDR3 is 14 residues long. CDR3 bases: TGTGCCATCAGTAAGGTGACAGGGGTTCATGAGCAGTTCTTC. Translating it yields CAISKVTGVHEQFF.

Remarks on this clonotype: The conserved closing phenylalanine or tryptophan is absent in this CDR3, likely reflecting a read error. V is TRBV12-3 or TRBV12-4 and J is TRBJ2-5; 8 nucleotides match TRBD1. V lost 6 bases to trimming and J lost 5 bases; unmatched junction nucleotides: 8. The CDR3 runs 14 residues. The CDR3 DNA reads TGTGCCAGCAGCCCTCCCGACAGGGGTGAGACCCAGTACTTG. It is translated as CASSPPDRGETQYL.

This clonotype was counted only a few times. This sequence joins TRBV10-2 and TRBJ2-7, with D possibly being TRBD2 (6 bases). V was trimmed by 8 bases and J by 6 bases, leaving 23 bases between them. The germline V gene has CDR1 WSHSY and CDR2 SAAADI. This CDR3 has 15 amino acids. CDR3 DNA sequence: TGCGCCAGCGGCCCACTAGCCAATGTGGCCGTCGAGCAGTACTTC. This sequence encodes CASGPLANVAVEQYF.

The chain employs TRBV28 and TRBJ2-5; D is possibly TRBD2 (6 bases). The CDR3 consists of 14 residues. V lost 6 bases and J 2 bases, leaving 13 bases between the germline ends. CDR1 is MDHEN and CDR2 is SYDVKM in the germline V gene. CDR3 bases: TGTGCCAGCAGGACGGGACTGATTCAAGAGACCCAGTACTTC. This sequence encodes CASRTGLIQETQYF.

The chain has TRBV18 and TRBJ1-6; 9 positions match TRBD1. This CDR3 has 16 amino acids. Germline V CDR1 and CDR2: KGHSH, LQKENI. V was clipped by 6 bases and J by 9 bases; unmatched bases: 12. The CDR3 loop reads CASSPSSGQGSSPLHF. The CDR3 DNA is TGTGCCAGCTCTCCATCCTCGGGACAGGGTTCTTCACCCCTCCACTTT.

The J gene is TRBJ1-6, the V gene TRBV12-3 or TRBV12-4, with 7 bases lining up with TRBD1. V trimming: 6 bases; J trimming: 10 bases; junction bases outside the gene matches: 9. CDR3 size: 14 residues. CDR3 DNA sequence: TGTGCCAGCAGCCTAACAGGGGTTGGGTCACCCCTCCACTTT. Translating it yields CASSLTGVGSPLHF.

V usage is TRBV20-1 and J usage is TRBJ2-5, with D perhaps matching TRBD1 (5 bases). The CDR3 is made up of 13 amino acids. Trimming removed 6 bases from V and 5 bases from J, with 16 bases in between. From germline, CDR1 is DFQATT and CDR2 SNEGSKA (reference sequence). In nucleotides, the CDR3 is TGCAGTGCCCCGCAGACCCCAGGGGAGACCCAGTACTTC. Its protein product is CSAPQTPGETQYF.

V is TRBV7-8 and J is TRBJ2-1, with 8 positions matching TRBD2. V lost 1 base to trimming and J lost 3 bases; unmatched junction nucleotides: 11. Germline CDR1 reads SGHVS; CDR2 reads FQNEAQ. The CDR3 contains 18 residues. The CDR3 coding sequence is TGTGCCAGCAGCTTAGTTGGACTAGCCGAAGAGGTCTACAATGAGCAGTTCTTC. This gives the protein CASSLVGLAEEVYNEQFF.

The J gene is TRBJ1-1, the V gene TRBV7-9; D remains ambiguous. There are 13 residues in the CDR3. Per the germline V gene, CDR1 is SEHNR and CDR2 is FQNEAQ (reference sequence). V lost 5 bases, J lost 3 bases, and 10 bases lay in between. CDR3 sequence reads: CASSEAVYTEAFF. The DNA for the CDR3 is TGTGCCAGCAGCGAGGCGGTGTACACTGAAGCTTTCTTT.

This clonotype was detected a few times. The chain couples TRBV12-3 or TRBV12-4 to TRBJ2-1; 8 nucleotides line up with TRBD2. Trimming removed 2 bases from V and 12 bases from J; junction bases left unmatched: 3. The CDR3 extends over 12 amino acids. Written as DNA, the CDR3 is TGTGCCAGCAGTTTATGGCGGGGGGTGCAGTTCTTC. Its translation: CASSLWRGVQFF.

DNA of the CDR3: TGCGCCAGCAGCCCCTCCGAGGGCACTATGAGGGGCGAGCAGTACTTC. This codes for CASSPSEGTMRGEQYF. The V and J genes are TRBV5-1 and TRBJ2-7, with D possibly called TRBD1 or TRBD2 (5 bases each). Looked up from germline, CDR1 is SGHRS and CDR2 is YFSETQ. There are 16 residues in the CDR3. The V and J ends lost 4 bases and 6 bases respectively, with 23 bases between them.

The rearrangement joins TRBV7-2 to TRBJ1-2; D is unresolved. The V gene's germline CDR1 is SGHTA and CDR2 FQGNSA. The CDR3 runs 10 residues. V lost 8 bases to trimming and J lost 4 bases, with 5 bases between them. CDR3 protein: CASGSYGYTF. The DNA for the CDR3 is TGTGCCAGCGGGAGCTATGGCTACACCTTC.

There are a few counts of this clonotype. The rearrangement links TRBV28 to TRBJ2-7, with D possibly TRBD1 on 8 matching bases. V lost 8 bases and J 3 bases, leaving 26 bases between the germline ends. Germline assignment: CDR1 MDHEN and CDR2 SYDVKM. The CDR3 totals 17 residues. CDR3 protein: CASPPPRGDRRYYEQYF. Written as DNA, the CDR3 is TGTGCCAGCCCTCCTCCCCGGGGGGACAGGAGATACTACGAGCAGTACTTC.

The rearrangement uses TRBV21-1 and TRBJ2-3. TRBV21-1 is annotated as a pseudogene. The length of the CDR3 is 17 residues. CDR3 nucleotide sequence: TGTGCCAGCAGCAAAGTCCGTGGAACCAAGGGCACAGATACGCAGTATTTT. Residues: CASSKVRGTKGTDTQYF.

This chain uses TRBV7-2 with TRBJ2-3, with TRBD1 matching over 8 bases. CDR3 size: 14 residues. The ends lost 0 bases at V and 6 bases at J; junction bases unmatched: 2. Germline V lookup: CDR1 SGHTA, CDR2 FQGNSA. Written as DNA, the CDR3 is TGTGCCAGCAGCTTAGCTGGACAGGGTGATACGCAGTATTTT. It yields the protein CASSLAGQGDTQYF.

The V and J genes are TRBV4-3 and TRBJ2-5; 9 bases are a match to TRBD1. V lost 2 bases, J lost 5 bases, and 6 bases stayed unmatched. The germline CDR1 and CDR2 sequences are LGHNA and YSLEER. The CDR3 runs 15 residues. The CDR3 region is CASSQPGQGPETQYF. Written as DNA, the CDR3 is TGCGCCAGCAGCCAACCGGGACAGGGACCCGAGACCCAGTACTTC.

This clonotype occurred a few times. The rearrangement joins TRBV4-3 to TRBJ1-3; D is ambiguous. CDR1 is LGHNA and CDR2 is YSLEER in the germline V gene. V was shortened by 0 bases and J by 3 bases, with 15 bases between the two germline ends. This CDR3 has 17 residues. The CDR3 reads CASSQDNIGRIGNTIYF. CDR3 in DNA: TGCGCCAGCAGCCAAGATAACATTGGCAGAATTGGAAACACCATATATTTT.

This clonotype has more than one count but fewer than ten. The J gene is TRBJ2-1, the V gene TRBV10-3; the D is unclear. Germline V gives CDR1 ENHRY, CDR2 SYGVKD. The CDR3 length is 15 residues. V lost 3 bases to trimming and J lost 0 bases, with 9 bases between them. CDR3 in amino acids: CAISEVLFSYNEQFF. The DNA for the CDR3 is TGTGCCATCAGTGAAGTTTTATTCTCCTACAATGAGCAGTTCTTC.

This sequence joins TRBV5-4 and TRBJ2-2; TRBD2 is a possible D gene (5 bases). Per germline, CDR1 SGHNT and CDR2 YYREEE (reference sequence). CDR3 size: 15 residues. V dropped 4 bases and J dropped 1 base, with 11 bases sitting between them. CDR3 coding DNA: TGTGCCAGCAGCCCGTCGACTAAGAACACCGGGGAGCTGTTTTTT. This sequence encodes CASSPSTKNTGELFF. The full variable domain, with the rest looked up from reference TRBV5-4 and TRBJ2-2, is ETGVTQSPTHLIKTRGQQVTLRCSSQSGHNTVSWYQQALGQGPQFIFQYYREEENGRGNFPPRFSGLQFPNYSSELNVNALELDDSALYLCASSPSTKNTGELFFGEGSRLTVL.

This chain connects TRBV21-1 to TRBJ2-7; whether TRBD1, the table's D call, matches the DNA was not checked. TRBV21-1 constitutes a pseudogene. CDR3 size: 14 residues. This CDR3 is CASSKGPGGGEQYF. CDR3 bases: TGTGCCAGCAGCAAAGGTCCCGGCGGGGGCGAGCAGTACTTC.

In its sample, this clonotype was seen a few times. The chain recombines TRBV20-1 with TRBJ2-5; no definite D call. V lost 3 bases to trimming and J lost 0 bases, with 2 bases between them. The CDR3 contains 11 residues. Germline assignment: CDR1 DFQATT and CDR2 SNEGSKA (reference sequence). CDR3 DNA sequence: TGCAGTGCTAGGTACCAAGAGACCCAGTACTTC. Its translation: CSARYQETQYF.